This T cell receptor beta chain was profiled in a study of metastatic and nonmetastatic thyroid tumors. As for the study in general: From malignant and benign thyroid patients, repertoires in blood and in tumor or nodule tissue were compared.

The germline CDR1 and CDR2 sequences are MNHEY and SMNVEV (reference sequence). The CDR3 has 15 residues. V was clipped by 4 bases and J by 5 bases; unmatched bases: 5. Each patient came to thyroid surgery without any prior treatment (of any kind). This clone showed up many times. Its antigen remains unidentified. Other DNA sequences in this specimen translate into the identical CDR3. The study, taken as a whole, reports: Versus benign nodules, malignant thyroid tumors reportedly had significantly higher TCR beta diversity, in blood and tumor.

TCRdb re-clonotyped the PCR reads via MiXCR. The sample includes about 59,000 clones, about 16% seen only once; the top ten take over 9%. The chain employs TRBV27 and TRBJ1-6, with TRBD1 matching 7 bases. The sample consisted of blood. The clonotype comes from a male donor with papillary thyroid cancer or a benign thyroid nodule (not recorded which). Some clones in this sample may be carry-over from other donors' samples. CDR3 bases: TGTGCCAGCAGTTCCGGGACAGCCAATAATTCACCCCTCCACTTT. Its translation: CASSSGTANNSPLHF.